A selection of T cell receptor beta chains follows, all from one sample in a study of T cells in Graves' hyperthyroidism and ophthalmopathy. TCRdb processed the multiplex PCR reads anew with MiXCR; each CDR3 protein has one entry. The table includes hundreds of thousands of distinct CDR3 sequences, approximately 15% detected once. The sample taken for sequencing was blood. These receptors originate from a woman between 55 and 75 years old with Graves' ophthalmopathy. Each CDR3 is given with its conserved first and last residue. D genes are given only for firm matches. Clone size is shown for a subset of rows, as once, few, many or a class of expanded clone.

clone_size	j_call	v_call	d_call	cdr3_aa	cdr3_nt
NA	TRBJ2-1	TRBV11-2	TRBD2	CASSWAGDYNEQFF	TGTGCCAGCAGCTGGGCGGGAGACTACAATGAGCAGTTCTTC
NA	TRBJ2-7	TRBV27	TRBD2	CASSFKAGLSYEQYF	TGTGCCAGCAGTTTCAAAGCGGGACTCTCCTACGAGCAGTACTTC
many	TRBJ1-1	TRBV18	NA	CASSTTRRTMNTEAFF	TGTGCCAGCTCAACAACACGAAGAACCATGAACACTGAAGCTTTCTTT
NA	TRBJ2-7	TRBV4-1	TRBD2	CASSQGGNGGAYEQYF	TGCGCCAGCAGCCAAGGGGGGAACGGGGGGGCATACGAGCAGTACTTC
many	TRBJ2-7	TRBV29-1	NA	CSVEDFVSGEYEQYF	TGCAGCGTTGAAGATTTTGTTTCCGGGGAGTACGAGCAGTACTTC
few	TRBJ2-5	TRBV6-4	NA	CASSDSGETQYF	TGTGCCAGCAGTGACTCGGGAGAGACCCAGTACTTC
NA	TRBJ2-3	TRBV6-5	NA	CASSYFGGTDTQYF	TGTGCCAGCAGTTACTTCGGGGGCACAGATACGCAGTATTTT
many	TRBJ1-2	TRBV18	TRBD1	CASSPTGAKGYTF	TGTGCCAGCTCCCCCACAGGGGCGAAGGGCTACACCTTC
many	TRBJ2-2	TRBV7-2	TRBD2	CASSHGLAGTTGELFF	TGTGCCAGCAGCCACGGACTAGCGGGAACGACCGGGGAGCTGTTTTTT
many	TRBJ1-6	TRBV10-3	NA	CAISGGGTTRSPLHF	TGTGCCATCAGTGGGGGGGGTACCACACGTTCACCCCTCCACTTT
many	TRBJ2-3	TRBV30	TRBD2	CAWSLLAGPTDTQYF	TGTGCCTGGAGTCTCCTAGCGGGACCCACAGATACGCAGTATTTT
many	TRBJ2-2	TRBV7-2	NA	CASSLQGRNTGELFF	TGTGCCAGCAGCCTCCAAGGGAGAAACACCGGGGAGCTGTTTTTT
few	TRBJ1-3	TRBV7-2	NA	CASSPAGNTIYF	TGTGCCAGCAGCCCCGCTGGAAACACCATATATTTT
few	TRBJ1-4	TRBV4-3	TRBD1	CASSQGTGTFGEKLFF	TGCGCCAGCAGCCAAGGGACAGGGACGTTTGGGGAAAAACTGTTTTTT
NA	TRBJ2-1	TRBV7-3	TRBD2	CASSSQLAGDNEQFF	TGTGCCAGCAGCTCCCAACTAGCGGGAGACAATGAGCAGTTCTTC
many	TRBJ2-5	TRBV2	TRBD1	CASSAGQAVGYF	TGTGCCAGCAGTGCGGGACAGGCGGTCGGGTACTTC
NA	TRBJ2-1	TRBV28	TRBD2	CASSSGRAYNEQFF	TGTGCCAGCAGTAGCGGGAGGGCCTACAATGAGCAGTTCTTC
many	TRBJ2-5	TRBV2	TRBD1	CASRPLGQGLETQYF	TGTGCCAGCAGGCCCCTGGGACAGGGGTTGGAGACCCAGTACTTC
many	TRBJ1-5	TRBV2	NA	CASGWDLNQPQHF	TGTGCCAGCGGCTGGGACCTCAATCAGCCCCAGCATTTT
many	TRBJ1-4	TRBV7-2	NA	CASSPLGRKLFF	TGTGCCAGCAGCCCCCTGGGTCGAAAACTGTTTTTT
many	TRBJ1-1	TRBV6-1	NA	CASGYAKTLMGVWNTEAFF	TGTGCCAGCGGATATGCGAAAACTCTGATGGGAGTTTGGAACACTGAAGCTTTCTTT
many	TRBJ1-1	TRBV5-1	TRBD1	CASSRDRGRTEAFF	TGCGCCAGCAGCCGTGACAGGGGGCGGACTGAAGCTTTCTTT
many	TRBJ2-7	TRBV5-6	NA	CASSLGRLLWEQYF	TGTGCCAGCAGCTTGGGCCGCTTATTGTGGGAGCAGTACTTC
many	TRBJ1-1	TRBV5-1	TRBD1	CASSRAGQGGEAFF	TGCGCCAGCAGCAGGGCCGGACAGGGAGGGGAAGCTTTCTTT
NA	TRBJ2-3	TRBV2	TRBD1	CASRKGTGSPTDTQYF	TGTGCCAGCAGGAAAGGGACAGGGTCTCCCACAGATACGCAGTATTTT
NA	TRBJ2-4	TRBV7-9	TRBD2	CASSFGGTHLAKNIQYF	TGTGCCAGCAGCTTCGGGGGGACTCACCTAGCCAAAAACATTCAGTACTTC
NA	TRBJ2-7	TRBV20-1	NA	CSAPQEAYEQYF	TGCAGTGCGCCCCAGGAGGCGTACGAGCAGTACTTC
many	TRBJ2-1	TRBV20-1	NA	CSALLGTQVRNEQFF	TGCAGTGCCCTTCTCGGGACCCAAGTGAGGAATGAGCAGTTCTTC
many	TRBJ2-3	TRBV27	TRBD2	CASSLNGGGDTQYF	TGTGCCAGCAGTTTGAACGGGGGGGGAGATACGCAGTATTTT
many	TRBJ2-7	TRBV7-9	TRBD1	CASSSVGQGSEQYF	TGTGCCAGCAGCTCCGTGGGACAGGGAAGCGAGCAGTACTTC
many	TRBJ1-5	TRBV6-1	NA	CASREQGGPNQPQHF	TGTGCCAGCAGGGAACAGGGAGGGCCCAATCAGCCCCAGCATTTT
many	TRBJ2-1	TRBV11-3	NA	CASSSEGLRNEQFF	TGTGCCAGCAGCTCCGAGGGGTTGAGGAATGAGCAGTTCTTC
few	TRBJ2-7	TRBV6-2/TRBV6-3	NA	CASSYAPQGEQYF	TGTGCCAGCAGTTATGCCCCTCAGGGCGAGCAGTACTTC
many	TRBJ2-7	TRBV7-2	TRBD2	CASHSGGGLYEQYF	TGTGCCAGCCACTCCGGGGGGGGCCTCTACGAGCAGTACTTC
many	TRBJ2-1	TRBV18	TRBD1	CASSPRQGDYEQFF	TGTGCCAGCTCACCCCGACAGGGTGATTATGAGCAGTTCTTC
NA	TRBJ2-1	TRBV5-1	NA	CASSSSGTPGNEQFF	TGCGCCAGCAGCTCCTCCGGGACACCGGGTAATGAGCAGTTCTTC
many	TRBJ1-1	TRBV28	NA	CASSLRAAELDTEAFF	TGTGCCAGCAGTTTACGGGCAGCAGAGCTAGACACTGAAGCTTTCTTT
many	TRBJ1-6	TRBV12-3/TRBV12-4	TRBD1	CASSFLTGAFFSPLHF	TGTGCCAGCAGTTTCTTGACAGGGGCTTTTTTTTCACCCCTCCACTTT
many	TRBJ2-5	TRBV20-1	NA	CSVATGRETQYF	TGCAGTGTAGCCACCGGGCGGGAGACCCAGTACTTC